The next 30 T cell receptor beta chains were all read from a single sample in a study of blood T cell repertoires in COVID-19. Clones were sequenced by immunoSEQ multiplex PCR, and TCRdb holds only the in-frame ones, with some missing. The repertoire includes some 65,000 clones, roughly 86% of them detected once, and 16% sits in the top ten. Input material: peripheral blood. All receptors come from a man aged 35-49 years with COVID-19, enrolled during active disease.

This chain connects TRBV25-1 to TRBJ2-2; maybe TRBD2 (5 bases). CDR3 length: 15 residues. V dropped 4 bases and J dropped 6 bases, with 15 bases sitting between them. Looked up from germline, CDR1 is MGHDK and CDR2 is SYGVNS. CDR3 residues: CASSARPAAPGELFF. The CDR3 DNA sequence: TGTGCCAGCAGTGCCCGACCAGCGGCACCCGGGGAGCTGTTTTTT.

This chain links TRBV2 with TRBJ2-2; TRBD2 matches 9 bases. There are 15 residues in the CDR3. CDR1 SNHLY and CDR2 FYNNEI come from the germline V gene. J gave up 5 bases and V 6 bases, and 7 bases lay outside the gene matches. The CDR3 nucleotides are TGTGCCAGCAGGTGGAGCGGGGGGCCGACCGGGGAGCTGTTTTTT. This encodes CASRWSGGPTGELFF.

The rearrangement joins TRBV19 to TRBJ2-3; tentative D call: TRBD2 (6 bases). Trimming took off 2 bases at V and 6 bases at J, with 12 bases between the two ends. From germline, CDR1 is LNHDA and CDR2 SQIVND (reference sequence). This CDR3 has 14 amino acids. CDR3 nucleotides: TGTGCCAGTAGTATAAGGCTAGCGAGGGATACGCAGTATTTT. It encodes CASSIRLARDTQYF.

The chain recombines TRBV6-1 with TRBJ2-1; perhaps TRBD2 as D (6 bases). The germline CDR1 and CDR2 sequences are MNHNS and SASEGT. The ends were cut back, 0 bases at V and 5 bases at J, with 8 bases in the middle. This CDR3 has 14 amino acids. The CDR3 loop reads CASSEAGGNNEQFF. The DNA for the CDR3 is TGTGCCAGCAGTGAAGCGGGGGGTAACAATGAGCAGTTCTTC.

The V call is TRBV11-2, the J call TRBJ1-1; D gene unclear. CDR1 and CDR2 from the germline V gene are SGHAT and FQNNGV. Trimming shortened V by 6 bases and J by 1 base, and 9 bases separated the two germline ends. The CDR3 has 13 residues. CDR3: CASRQNPNTEAFF. CDR3 bases: TGTGCCAGCAGACAAAACCCGAACACTGAAGCTTTCTTT.

Remarks on this clone: This sample also contains other DNA sequences that code for the same CDR3. This chain links TRBV5-1 with TRBJ1-2; the D gene is possibly TRBD1 (6 bases). CDR1 and CDR2 from the germline V gene are SGHRS and YFSETQ. This CDR3 is 13 amino acids long. Between the trimmed V and J ends, which lost 0 bases and 3 bases, there was a span of 6 bases. The CDR3, as DNA: TGCGCCAGCAGCTTGGCAGGGGACTATGGCTACACCTTC. It codes for CASSLAGDYGYTF.

The rearrangement uses TRBV7-9 and TRBJ1-1; D not certain. With 5 bases removed from V and 0 bases from J, the gap between germline ends came to 13 bases. The CDR3 consists of 15 residues. In germline, CDR1 is SEHNR, CDR2 FQNEAQ (reference sequence). The DNA of the CDR3 is TGTGCCAGCAGCCCAGGAGGGTCGGTGAACACTGAAGCTTTCTTT. It specifies CASSPGGSVNTEAFF.

The chain recombines TRBV5-1 with TRBJ2-7, with TRBD2 identical over 15 bases. Germline CDR1 and CDR2: SGHRS and YFSETQ. Unmatched junction bases numbered 1, after V lost 0 bases and J lost 9 bases. The CDR3 extends over 14 amino acids. CDR3 sequence: CASSLGTSGGAQYF. In DNA form, the CDR3 reads TGCGCCAGCAGCTTGGGGACTAGCGGGGGGGCGCAGTACTTC.

This rearrangement joins TRBV6-2 or TRBV6-3 to TRBJ2-1; 7 bases match TRBD2. CDR3 length equals 14 residues. With 4 bases clipped from V and 1 base from J, the junction kept 1 base outside the gene matches. The germline V gene has CDR1 MNHEY and CDR2 SVGEGT. The CDR3 DNA reads TGTGCCAGCAGTTGGGGGGGATCCTACAATGAGCAGTTCTTC. It translates to CASSWGGSYNEQFF.

This clone showed up just a few times. This chain links TRBV5-1 with TRBJ2-5; 11 bases line up with TRBD1. Losses at the gene ends were 0 bases for V and 5 bases for J; bases not matched to a gene: 3. The CDR3 spans 15 residues. CDR1 is SGHRS, CDR2 YFSETQ, per germline. The CDR3 bases are TGCGCCAGCAGCTTGGATGGGGACAGGGGGGAGACCCAGTACTTC. Translation: CASSLDGDRGETQYF.

In DNA form, the CDR3 reads TGTGCCAGCAGTTACGGCTCAGGGGAATGGGACGAGCAGTACTTC. Encoded protein: CASSYGSGEWDEQYF. The J gene is TRBJ2-7, the V gene TRBV6-5; D may be TRBD1 (6 bases). The germline CDR1 and CDR2 sequences are MNHEY and SVGAGI. The CDR3 covers 15 residues. V lost 2 bases, J lost 5 bases, and 16 bases lay in between.

The CDR3 region is CASSYSLTRGYTF. CDR3 DNA sequence: TGTGCCAGCAGTTACTCTCTAACTCGGGGCTACACCTTC. The rearrangement uses TRBV6-5 and TRBJ1-2; D is ambiguous. The germline V gene has CDR1 MNHEY and CDR2 SVGAGI. Trimming stripped 0 bases from V and 8 bases from J, with 10 bases between. The CDR3 extends over 13 amino acids.

The V call is TRBV5-7, the J call TRBJ2-7; TRBD1 aligns across 7 bases. TRBV5-7 is identified as an open reading frame with a role that is uncertain. V trimming: 4 bases; J trimming: 5 bases; junction bases outside the gene matches: 9. The CDR3 length is 14 residues. This chain's CDR3 is CASSPITTGDEQYF. In DNA, the CDR3 is TGTGCCAGCAGCCCGATCACTACAGGGGACGAGCAGTACTTC.

V and J are TRBV10-3 and TRBJ1-6; a weak D match, TRBD1 (5 bases). V gave up 10 bases and J gave up 10 bases, with 17 bases separating them. Per germline, CDR1 ENHRY and CDR2 SYGVKD. The CDR3 covers 13 residues. The CDR3 DNA is TGTGCCACGACAGCCTTATTAGGGTCACCCCTCCACTTT. Translating it yields CATTALLGSPLHF.

This clone was counted between two and nine times. Other DNA sequences in the sample encode the same CDR3. The V gene is TRBV25-1, the J gene TRBJ1-3; 7 nucleotides align to TRBD1. The trim removed 8 bases at V and 5 bases at J, leaving 6 bases unmatched. Germline CDR1 reads MGHDK; CDR2 reads SYGVNS. The CDR3 is 13 residues long. CDR3 protein: CASRRQGRNTIYF. CDR3 nucleotide sequence: TGTGCCAGCCGTCGACAGGGCAGAAACACCATATATTTT.

This clone has only a few counts. The genes are TRBV6-6 and TRBJ1-1, with 8 bases fitting TRBD1. V trimming: 6 bases; J trimming: 11 bases; junction bases outside the gene matches: 11. This CDR3 region has 13 residues. Germline-derived CDR1 and CDR2 are MNHNY and SVGAGI (reference sequence). For the CDR3, the DNA is TGTGCCAGCAGCGCGGACAGGGATCGAAGTGCTTTCTTT. This encodes CASSADRDRSAFF.

The V and J genes are TRBV11-2 and TRBJ2-3, with 8 nucleotides matching TRBD2. The J segment lost 1 base and the V segment lost 5 bases, leaving 5 bases of the junction unmatched. In germline, CDR1 is SGHAT, CDR2 FQNNGV. The CDR3 consists of 15 residues. CDR3 DNA: TGTGCCAGCAGCATCGGGGGGGGCCGCACAGATACGCAGTATTTT. As protein: CASSIGGGRTDTQYF. Full variable domain (rest looked up from reference TRBV11-2 and TRBJ2-3): EAGVAQSPRYKIIEKRQSVAFWCNPISGHATLYWYQQILGQGPKLLIQFQNNGVVDDSQLPKDRFSAERLKGVDSTLKIQPAKLEDSAVYLCASSIGGGRTDTQYFGPGTRLTVL.

The chain couples TRBV3-1 (or the pseudogene TRBV3-2) to TRBJ1-5; the D gene is possibly TRBD1 (6 bases). This CDR3 is built from 14 residues. CDR1 LGHDT and CDR2 YNNKEL come from the germline V gene (reference sequence). V lost 5 bases, J lost 4 bases, and 12 bases lay in between. In nucleotides, the CDR3 is TGTGCCAGCAGCGTTATGGGGGCGAATCAGCCCCAGCATTTT. This encodes CASSVMGANQPQHF.

The chain links TRBV5-1 to TRBJ2-4; D perhaps matches TRBD2 (6 bases). Germline lookup yields CDR1 SGHRS and CDR2 YFSETQ. The V end was cut by 0 bases, the J end by 6 bases, with 22 bases between. This CDR3 contains 18 residues. The CDR3 DNA reads as TGCGCCAGCAGCTTGGCGGGTGCAGGTGGGCGGGGCTTAAACATTCAGTACTTC. This sequence encodes CASSLAGAGGRGLNIQYF.

The CDR3 spells CASSQDSSTGELFF. DNA for the CDR3: TGTGCCAGCAGCCAAGATAGTAGCACCGGGGAGCTGTTTTTT. The chain uses TRBV3-1 (or the pseudogene TRBV3-2) and TRBJ2-2; no clear D gene. The V and J ends lost 0 bases and 4 bases respectively, with 6 bases between them. This CDR3 contains 14 residues. Germline assignment: CDR1 LGHDT and CDR2 YNNKEL (reference sequence).

V is TRBV5-1 and J is TRBJ2-7; TRBD2 is a possible D gene (6 bases). CDR3 length equals 15 residues. Trimming took off 0 bases at V and 2 bases at J, with 12 bases between the two ends. Germline V CDR1 and CDR2: SGHRS, YFSETQ. CDR3 loop: CASSLGGALTYEQYF. The CDR3 bases are TGCGCCAGCAGCTTGGGCGGGGCCCTCACCTACGAGCAGTACTTC.

This chain uses TRBV5-4 with TRBJ2-7, with 11 bases lining up with TRBD2. This CDR3 has 15 amino acids. V gave up 7 bases and J gave up 1 base; unmatched junction bases: 7. The germline CDR1 and CDR2 sequences are SGHNT and YYREEE (reference sequence). CDR3 amino acids: CASGSTSGASYEQYF. The CDR3 coding sequence is TGTGCCAGCGGATCGACTAGCGGGGCTTCCTACGAGCAGTACTTC.

This clone is a singleton in its sample. The V gene is TRBV28, the J gene TRBJ1-1; D remains unclear. CDR3 size: 14 residues. V shed 1 base and J shed 7 bases, with 13 bases lying between them. Germline CDR1 reads MDHEN; CDR2 reads SYDVKM. The CDR3 DNA follows: TGTGCCAGCAGTTTATATTTGAGTTTTGGTGAAGCTTTCTTT. The encoded protein is CASSLYLSFGEAFF.

The chain uses TRBV4-2 and TRBJ1-5; D unclear. This CDR3 comprises 15 residues. Germline CDR1 and CDR2: LGHNA and YNFKEQ. V gave up 0 bases and J gave up 3 bases, with 9 bases separating them. The CDR3 region is CASSQDAQVNQPQHF. The CDR3 DNA follows: TGTGCCAGCAGCCAAGACGCGCAGGTCAATCAGCCCCAGCATTTT.

V usage is TRBV28 and J usage is TRBJ1-2, with D perhaps matching TRBD1 (6 bases). Germline CDR1 reads MDHEN; CDR2 reads SYDVKM. V lost 5 bases and J lost 4, with 20 bases in between. The CDR3 has 16 residues. Here the CDR3 reads CASSRTGGLPSYGYTF. The CDR3 coding sequence is TGTGCCAGCAGTCGAACGGGGGGCCTGCCCTCCTATGGCTACACCTTC.

The J gene is TRBJ1-2, the V gene TRBV28; tentatively, D is TRBD1 (6 bases). The germline V and J ends were trimmed by 7 bases and 2 bases, with 17 bases remaining between them. CDR1 is MDHEN, CDR2 SYDVKM, per germline. The CDR3 has 15 residues. CDR3 residues: CASNPFRGSNYGYTF. The CDR3 coding sequence is TGTGCCAGCAACCCGTTCAGGGGATCAAACTATGGCTACACCTTC.

The chain has TRBV18 and TRBJ1-5; 12 bases fit TRBD1. CDR1 KGHSH and CDR2 LQKENI come from the germline V gene. The junction had 13 bases not matched to a gene; V was cut back by 6 bases and J by 7 bases. The CDR3 runs 17 residues. CDR3: CASSSRDRGPEVQPQHF. As DNA, the CDR3 is TGTGCCAGCTCCTCCCGGGACAGGGGGCCTGAAGTGCAGCCCCAGCATTTT.

The chain is built from TRBV2 and TRBJ1-1; TRBD1 matches at 7 bases. The germline V gene encodes CDR1 SNHLY and CDR2 FYNNEI. Trimming cost V 8 bases and J 7 bases; bases outside gene matches: 10. The CDR3 length is 13 residues. CDR3 bases: TGTGCCAGCCAAAGTTGGCAGGGGGTTGAAGCTTTCTTT. It is translated as CASQSWQGVEAFF.

V and J are TRBV10-1 and TRBJ2-3; TRBD2 matches at 10 bases. Germline CDR1 and CDR2: WNHNN and SYGVQD (reference sequence). V shed 0 bases, J shed 1 base, and the junction held 1 base outside the gene matches. CDR3 length: 16 amino acids. CDR3 sequence: CASSESSGGRTDTQYF. The CDR3 nucleotides are TGCGCCAGCAGTGAGTCTAGCGGGGGGCGCACAGATACGCAGTATTTT.

The V call is TRBV7-9, the J call TRBJ1-1; D not resolved. Germline V lookup: CDR1 SEHNR, CDR2 FQNEAQ (reference sequence). Trimming stripped 5 bases from V and 3 bases from J, with 16 bases between. The CDR3 covers 15 residues. CDR3 sequence reads: CASSPTPSRDTEAFF. In nucleotides, the CDR3 is TGTGCCAGCAGCCCAACCCCGTCCCGGGACACTGAAGCTTTCTTT.